This is a list of T cell receptor beta chains from one sample in a study of blood T cell repertoires in COVID-19. This table comes from immunoSEQ multiplex PCR, and its TCRdb copy is limited to in-frame clones, with some not included. The table includes hundreds of thousands of clones, nearly 90% detected once. Sequencing was performed on peripheral blood. The origin of the receptors is a woman aged 18-29 years who had recovered from COVID-19. CDR3s leave out the opening cysteine and the closing phenylalanine or tryptophan. The order of the fields is J gene, V gene, CDR3 protein.

TRBJ2-7	TRBV28	ASSSGALNDEQY
TRBJ2-1	TRBV7-9	ASSSGLGYNEQF
TRBJ2-1	TRBV5-4	ASSVDINEQF
TRBJ2-1	TRBV5-6	ASSPRTFPSYNEQF
TRBJ2-1	TRBV28	ASSLYRGLNNEQF
TRBJ1-5	TRBV6-5	ASSGDSNQPQH
TRBJ1-1	TRBV6-5	ASSPRDTVTEAF
TRBJ1-4	TRBV29-1	SVEGGQPSEKLF
TRBJ2-1	TRBV4-1	ASSPRLAGGNEQF
TRBJ1-1	TRBV30	AWSAGWNTEAF
TRBJ2-1	TRBV6-1	ASSEAQGAYNEQF
TRBJ2-7	TRBV19	ASSIFGPRGKDEQY
TRBJ2-7	TRBV4-2	ASSPGLLDNEQY
TRBJ2-7	TRBV5-6	ASSLWTSGRYDEQY
TRBJ1-2	TRBV30	AWREGGWYGYT
TRBJ1-1	TRBV29-1	SVEGVGAF
TRBJ2-5	TRBV11-3	ASSPGTGGRETQY
TRBJ2-1	TRBV5-3	ARSLGKWGQGANEQF
TRBJ1-5	TRBV7-9	ASSSGTAILNQPQH
TRBJ2-1	TRBV28	ASSLLIRGEAGGFLEQF
TRBJ2-2	TRBV5-1	ASSLGAGLGTGELF
TRBJ1-2	TRBV7-9	ASSLQAGYT
TRBJ2-7	TRBV3-1/TRBV3-2	ASSQQTDTYYEQY
TRBJ1-2	TRBV14	ASSQDRRGRDYGYT
TRBJ1-5	TRBV10-3	AISGTGGINQPQH
TRBJ2-3	TRBV6-5	ASSYFERGSTDTQY
TRBJ1-1	TRBV18	ASSPGTGMSDTEAF
TRBJ2-5	TRBV27	ASSLAREGETQY
TRBJ1-1	TRBV29-1	SVQDWRTEAF
TRBJ2-7	TRBV7-9	ASSLDNRGYLWTYEQY